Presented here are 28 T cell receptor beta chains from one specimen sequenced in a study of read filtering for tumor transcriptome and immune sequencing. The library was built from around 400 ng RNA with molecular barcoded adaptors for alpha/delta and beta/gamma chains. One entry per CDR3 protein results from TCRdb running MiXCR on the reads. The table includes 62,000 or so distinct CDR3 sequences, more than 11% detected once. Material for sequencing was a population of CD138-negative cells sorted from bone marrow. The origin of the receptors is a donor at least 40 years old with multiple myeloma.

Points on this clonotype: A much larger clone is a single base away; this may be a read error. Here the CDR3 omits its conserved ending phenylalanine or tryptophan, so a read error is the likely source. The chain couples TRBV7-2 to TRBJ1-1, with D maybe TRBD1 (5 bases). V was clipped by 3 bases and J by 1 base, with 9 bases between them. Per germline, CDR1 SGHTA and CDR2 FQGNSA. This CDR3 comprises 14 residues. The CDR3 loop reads CASSFLGQNTEAFS. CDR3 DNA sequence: TGTGCCAGCAGCTTTTTGGGGCAGAACACTGAAGCTTTCTCT.

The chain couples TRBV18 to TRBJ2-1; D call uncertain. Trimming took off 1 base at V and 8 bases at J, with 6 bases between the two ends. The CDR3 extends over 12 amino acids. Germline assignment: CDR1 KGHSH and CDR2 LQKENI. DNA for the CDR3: TGTGCCAGCTCACCACTAGGGTATGAGCAGTTCTTC. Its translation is CASSPLGYEQFF.

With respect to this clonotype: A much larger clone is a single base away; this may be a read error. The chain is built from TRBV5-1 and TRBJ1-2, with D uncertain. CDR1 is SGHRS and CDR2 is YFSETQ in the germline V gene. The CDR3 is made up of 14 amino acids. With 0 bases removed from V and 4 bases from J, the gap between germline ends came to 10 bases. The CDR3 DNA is TGCGCCAGCAGCTTGGTTGACCTACCCTATGGCTACACCTTC. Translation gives CASSLVDLPYGYTF.

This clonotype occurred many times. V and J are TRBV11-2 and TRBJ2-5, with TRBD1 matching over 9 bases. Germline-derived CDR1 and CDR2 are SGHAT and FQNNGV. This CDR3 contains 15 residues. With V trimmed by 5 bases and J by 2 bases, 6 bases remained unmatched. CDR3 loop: CASSLRDRAQETQYF. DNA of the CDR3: TGTGCCAGCAGCCTCCGGGACAGGGCACAAGAGACCCAGTACTTC.

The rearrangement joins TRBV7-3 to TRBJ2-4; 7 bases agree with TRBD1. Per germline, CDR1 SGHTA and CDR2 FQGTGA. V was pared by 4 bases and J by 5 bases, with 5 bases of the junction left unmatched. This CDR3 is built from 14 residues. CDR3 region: CASSSGQVENIQYF. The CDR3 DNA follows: TGTGCCAGCAGCTCCGGACAGGTCGAAAACATTCAGTACTTC.

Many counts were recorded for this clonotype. The DNA of the CDR3 is TGTGCCAGCAGCCAAGTCCCAGGAGCTAACTATGGCTACACCTTC. Its translation is CASSQVPGANYGYTF. J is TRBJ1-2 and V is TRBV14; D is uncertain. Trimming took 1 base from V and 0 from J, leaving 9 bases between them. The germline CDR1 and CDR2 sequences are SGHDN and FVKESK. The CDR3 is 15 amino acids.

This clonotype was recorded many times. The CDR3: CASSLGGFTDTQYF. CDR3 bases: TGTGCCAGCAGCTTAGGAGGGTTCACAGATACGCAGTATTTT. The chain links TRBV7-3 to TRBJ2-3; TRBD2 is a possible D gene (6 bases). V was pared by 2 bases and J by 2 bases, with 8 bases between. There are 14 residues in the CDR3. Germline CDR1 and CDR2: SGHTA and FQGTGA. The full variable domain, its missing parts supplied by reference TRBV7-3 and TRBJ2-3, is GAGVSQTPSNKVTEKGKYVELRCDPISGHTALYWYRQSLGQGPEFLIYFQGTGAADDSGLPNDRFFAVRPEGSVSTLKIQRTERGDSAVYLCASSLGGFTDTQYFGPGTRLTVL.

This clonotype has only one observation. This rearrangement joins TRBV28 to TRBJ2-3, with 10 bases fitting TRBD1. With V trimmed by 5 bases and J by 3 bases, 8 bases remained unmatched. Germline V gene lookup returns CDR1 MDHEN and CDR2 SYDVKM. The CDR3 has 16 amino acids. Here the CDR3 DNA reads TGTGCCAGCAGTCGGTACTGGACAGGGGGGACAGATACGCAGTATTTT. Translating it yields CASSRYWTGGTDTQYF.

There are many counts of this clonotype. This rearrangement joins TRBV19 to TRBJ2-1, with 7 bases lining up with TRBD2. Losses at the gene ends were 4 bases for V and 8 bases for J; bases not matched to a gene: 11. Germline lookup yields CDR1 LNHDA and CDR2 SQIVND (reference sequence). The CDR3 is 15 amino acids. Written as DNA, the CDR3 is TGTGCCAGTAGTAAATCAGCGGGGCTCACGGATGAGCAGTTCTTC. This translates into CASSKSAGLTDEQFF.

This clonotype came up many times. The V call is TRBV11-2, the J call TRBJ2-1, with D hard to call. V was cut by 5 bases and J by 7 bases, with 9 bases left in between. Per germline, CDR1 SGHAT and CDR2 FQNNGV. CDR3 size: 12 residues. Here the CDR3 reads CASSPDRNEQFF. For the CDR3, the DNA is TGTGCCAGCAGCCCGGACCGAAATGAGCAGTTCTTC.

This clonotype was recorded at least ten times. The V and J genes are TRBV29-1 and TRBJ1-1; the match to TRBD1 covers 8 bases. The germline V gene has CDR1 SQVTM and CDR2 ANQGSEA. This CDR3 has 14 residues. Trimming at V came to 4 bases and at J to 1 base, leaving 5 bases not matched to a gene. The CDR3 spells CSVAQTGGNTEAFF. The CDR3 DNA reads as TGCAGCGTTGCCCAAACAGGGGGGAACACTGAAGCTTTCTTT.

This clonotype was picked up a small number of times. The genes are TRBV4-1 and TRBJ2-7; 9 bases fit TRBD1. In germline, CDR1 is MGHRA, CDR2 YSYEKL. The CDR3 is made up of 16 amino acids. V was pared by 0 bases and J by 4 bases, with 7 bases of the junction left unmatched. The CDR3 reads CASSQDENRGRYEQYF. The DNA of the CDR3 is TGCGCCAGCAGCCAAGATGAGAACAGGGGGCGGTACGAGCAGTACTTC.

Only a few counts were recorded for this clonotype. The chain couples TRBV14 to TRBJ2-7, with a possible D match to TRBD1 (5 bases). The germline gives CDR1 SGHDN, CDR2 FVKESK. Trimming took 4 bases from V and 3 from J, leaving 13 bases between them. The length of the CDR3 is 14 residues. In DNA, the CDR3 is TGTGCCAGCAGCCCCGGGTACAGGAGCTACGAGCAGTACTTC. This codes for CASSPGYRSYEQYF.

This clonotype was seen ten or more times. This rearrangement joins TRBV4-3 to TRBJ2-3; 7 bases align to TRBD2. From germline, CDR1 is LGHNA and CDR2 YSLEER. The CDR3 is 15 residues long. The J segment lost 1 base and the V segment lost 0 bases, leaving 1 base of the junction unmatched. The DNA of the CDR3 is TGCGCCAGCAGCCAAGATGGGGGGGGCACAGATACGCAGTATTTT. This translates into CASSQDGGGTDTQYF.

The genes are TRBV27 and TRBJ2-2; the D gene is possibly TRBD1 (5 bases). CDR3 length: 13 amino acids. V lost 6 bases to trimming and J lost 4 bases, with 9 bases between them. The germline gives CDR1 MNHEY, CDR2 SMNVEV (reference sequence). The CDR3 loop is CASSRQSTGELFF. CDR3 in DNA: TGTGCCAGCAGCCGACAGTCCACCGGGGAGCTGTTTTTT.

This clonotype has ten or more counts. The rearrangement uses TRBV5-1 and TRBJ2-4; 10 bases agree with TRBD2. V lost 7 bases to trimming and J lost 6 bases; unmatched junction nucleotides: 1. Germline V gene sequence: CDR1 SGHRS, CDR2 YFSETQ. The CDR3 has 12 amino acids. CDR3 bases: TGCGCCAGCGCTAGCGGGAGAAACATTCAGTACTTC. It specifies CASASGRNIQYF. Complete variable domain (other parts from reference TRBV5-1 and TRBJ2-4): KAGVTQTPRYLIKTRGQQVTLSCSPISGHRSVSWYQQTPGQGLQFLFEYFSETQRNKGNFPGRFSGRQFSNSRSEMNVSTLELGDSALYLCASASGRNIQYFGAGTRLSVL.

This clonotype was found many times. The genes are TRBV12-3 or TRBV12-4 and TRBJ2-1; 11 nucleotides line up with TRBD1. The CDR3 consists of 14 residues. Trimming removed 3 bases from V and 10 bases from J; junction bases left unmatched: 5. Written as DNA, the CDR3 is TGTGCCAGCAGTTTGGACAGGGGGCTCAAGGAGCAGTTCTTC. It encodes CASSLDRGLKEQFF.

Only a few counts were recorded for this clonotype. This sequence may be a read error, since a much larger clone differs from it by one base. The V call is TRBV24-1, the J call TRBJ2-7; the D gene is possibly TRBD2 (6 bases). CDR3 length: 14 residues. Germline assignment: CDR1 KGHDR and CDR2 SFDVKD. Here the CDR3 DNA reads TGTGCCACCAGTGAAACCGGGACTTCCTACCAGCAGTACTTC. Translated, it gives CATSETGTSYQQYF.

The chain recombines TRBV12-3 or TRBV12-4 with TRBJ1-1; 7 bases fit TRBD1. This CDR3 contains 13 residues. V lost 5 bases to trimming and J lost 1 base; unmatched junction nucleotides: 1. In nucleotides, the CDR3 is TGTGCCAGCAGTGGGGACAGGAACACTGAAGCTTTCTTT. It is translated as CASSGDRNTEAFF.

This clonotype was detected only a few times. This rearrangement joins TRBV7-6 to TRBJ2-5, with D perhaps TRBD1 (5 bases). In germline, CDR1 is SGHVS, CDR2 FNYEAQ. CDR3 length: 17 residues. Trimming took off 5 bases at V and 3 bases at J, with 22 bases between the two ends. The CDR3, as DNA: TGTGCCAGCAGCCCCCGAGCCTCCAGGGTAGCCGAAGAGACCCAGTACTTC. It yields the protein CASSPRASRVAEETQYF.

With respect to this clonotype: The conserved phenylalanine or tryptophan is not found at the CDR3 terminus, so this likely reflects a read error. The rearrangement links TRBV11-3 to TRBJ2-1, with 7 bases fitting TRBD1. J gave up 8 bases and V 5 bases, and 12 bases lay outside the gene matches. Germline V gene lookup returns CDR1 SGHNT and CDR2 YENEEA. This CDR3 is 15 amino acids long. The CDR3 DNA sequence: TGTGCCAGCAGCCCTCCTCGGACAGGCGGCCATGAGCAGTTCTCC. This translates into CASSPPRTGGHEQFS.

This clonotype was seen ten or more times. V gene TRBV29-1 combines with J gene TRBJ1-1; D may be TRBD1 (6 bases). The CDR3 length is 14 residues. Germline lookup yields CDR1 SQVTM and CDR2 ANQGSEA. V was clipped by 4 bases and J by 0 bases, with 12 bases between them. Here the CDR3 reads CSVGLRGVNTEAFF. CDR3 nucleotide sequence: TGCAGCGTTGGCCTCAGGGGTGTGAACACTGAAGCTTTCTTT. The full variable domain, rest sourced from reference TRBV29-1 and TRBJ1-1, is SAVISQKPSRDICQRGTSLTIQCQVDSQVTMMFWYRQQPGQSLTLIATANQGSEATYESGFVIDKFPISRPNLTFSTLTVSNMSPEDSSIYLCSVGLRGVNTEAFFGQGTRLTVV.

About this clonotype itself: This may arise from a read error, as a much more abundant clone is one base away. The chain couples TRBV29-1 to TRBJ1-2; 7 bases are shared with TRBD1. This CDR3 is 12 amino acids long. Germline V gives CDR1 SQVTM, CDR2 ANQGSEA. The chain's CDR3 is CNVGQERVSYTF. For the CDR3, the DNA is TGCAACGTCGGACAGGAACGCGTTAGCTACACCTTC.

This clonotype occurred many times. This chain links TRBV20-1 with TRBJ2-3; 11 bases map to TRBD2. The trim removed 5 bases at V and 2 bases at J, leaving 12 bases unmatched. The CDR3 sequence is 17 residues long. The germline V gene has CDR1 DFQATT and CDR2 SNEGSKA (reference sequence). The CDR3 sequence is CSAPSGGSGRATDTQYF. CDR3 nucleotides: TGCAGTGCTCCCTCGGGGGGTAGCGGGAGGGCCACAGATACGCAGTATTTT.

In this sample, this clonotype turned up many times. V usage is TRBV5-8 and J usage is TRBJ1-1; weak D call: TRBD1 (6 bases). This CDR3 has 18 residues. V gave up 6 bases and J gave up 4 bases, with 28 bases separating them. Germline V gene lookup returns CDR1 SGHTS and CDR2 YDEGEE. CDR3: CASTFRVSLTGWGTEAFF. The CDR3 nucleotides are TGTGCCAGCACCTTTAGAGTTTCTTTGACAGGATGGGGCACTGAAGCTTTCTTT.

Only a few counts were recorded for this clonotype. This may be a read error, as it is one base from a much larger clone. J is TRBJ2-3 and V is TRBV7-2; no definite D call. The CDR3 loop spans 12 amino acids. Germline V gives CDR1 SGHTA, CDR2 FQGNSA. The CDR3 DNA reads TGTGTCAGCAGCCCTAGCACAGATACGCAGTATTTT. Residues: CVSSPSTDTQYF. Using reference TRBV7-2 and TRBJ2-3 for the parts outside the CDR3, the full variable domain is GAGVSQSPSNKVTEKGKDVELRCDPISGHTALYWYRQSLGQGLEFLIYFQGNSAPDKSGLPSDRFSAERTGGSVSTLTIQRTQQEDSAVYLCVSSPSTDTQYFGPGTRLTVL.

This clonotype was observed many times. The CDR3 is CATLDSDYNQPQHF. The CDR3 DNA sequence: TGTGCCACCTTGGACAGTGATTACAATCAGCCCCAGCATTTT. The chain carries TRBV19 and TRBJ1-5; perhaps TRBD1 as D (6 bases). Germline V CDR1 and CDR2: LNHDA, SQIVND (reference sequence). V was shortened by 10 bases and J by 3 bases, with 16 bases between the two germline ends. This CDR3 region has 14 residues.

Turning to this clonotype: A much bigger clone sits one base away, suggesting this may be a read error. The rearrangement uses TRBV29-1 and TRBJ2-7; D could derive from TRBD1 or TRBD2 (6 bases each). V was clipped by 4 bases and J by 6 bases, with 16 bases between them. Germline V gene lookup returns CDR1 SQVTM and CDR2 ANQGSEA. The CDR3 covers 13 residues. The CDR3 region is CSVAGGGPCEQYF. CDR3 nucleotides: TGCAGCGTTGCCGGTGGGGGGCCCTGCGAGCAGTACTTC.